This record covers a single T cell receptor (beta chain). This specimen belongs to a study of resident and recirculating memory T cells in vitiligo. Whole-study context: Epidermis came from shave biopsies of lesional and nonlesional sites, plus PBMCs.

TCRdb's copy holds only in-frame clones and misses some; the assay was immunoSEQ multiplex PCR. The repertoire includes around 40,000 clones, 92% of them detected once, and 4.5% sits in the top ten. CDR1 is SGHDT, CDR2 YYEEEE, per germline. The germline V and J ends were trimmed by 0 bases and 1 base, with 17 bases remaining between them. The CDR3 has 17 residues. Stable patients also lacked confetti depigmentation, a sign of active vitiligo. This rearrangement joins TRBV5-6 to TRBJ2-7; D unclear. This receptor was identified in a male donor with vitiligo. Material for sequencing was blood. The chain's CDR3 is CASSLGSQIPPSYEQYF. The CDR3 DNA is TGTGCCAGCAGCTTGGGATCCCAGATACCCCCTTCCTACGAGCAGTACTTC.